This TCR beta chain is from a study of cytomegalovirus exposure and HLA in healthy donors. The ends were cut back, 3 bases at V and 6 bases at J, with 5 bases in the middle. This CDR3 has 12 amino acids. Germline CDR1 and CDR2: MGHDK and SYGVNS. The PCR made use of 60 Vbeta and 13 Jbeta primers. The assay was immunoSEQ multiplex PCR, and TCRdb's table has in-frame clones only and misses some. The sample includes approximately 220,000 clones, 76% of them seen just once. Broader study findings: Further analysis was carried out later, and it showed several of the most significant clusters appearing linked to common viral pathogens. In a later analysis, fewer than 20,000 TCR beta sequences were associated with HLA alleles at 0.05 false discovery rate. Serostatus for CMV was the only available immune exposure information. In an earlier analysis, about 90% or about 30%: the productive usage of most TCR beta V segments.

On this clone: What it recognizes is unknown.

The clonotype comes from a man younger than 30 in good health and CMV-seronegative. Sequenced sample: PBMCs. The genes are TRBV25-1 and TRBJ2-2; unclear D gene. The CDR3: CASSDYAGELFF. CDR3 DNA sequence: TGTGCCAGCAGTGATTATGCCGGGGAGCTGTTTTTT.